Presented here are 6 T cell receptor beta chains from one specimen sequenced in a study of brain T cells in children with intractable seizures. Libraries were prepared by immunoSEQ multiplex PCR; TCRdb keeps only in-frame clonotypes and omits some of them. This sample has around 20,000 clones, with around 94% found just once. The specimen was peripheral blood, collected at surgery. The receptor set was obtained from a boy younger than 18 with focal cortical dysplasia and intractable seizures.

This sequence joins TRBV6-5 and TRBJ2-5; unclear D gene. There are 10 residues in the CDR3. Germline V gene sequence: CDR1 MNHEY, CDR2 SVGAGI. The germline V and J ends were trimmed by 8 bases and 1 base, with 2 bases remaining between them. The CDR3 protein is CASAQETQYF. The CDR3 region has the DNA TGTGCCAGCGCCCAAGAGACCCAGTACTTC.

V gene TRBV6-1 combines with J gene TRBJ1-2, with 9 bases identical to TRBD1. Germline loops: CDR1 MNHNS, CDR2 SASEGT. With V trimmed by 4 bases and J by 7 bases, 13 bases remained unmatched. This CDR3 has 16 amino acids. The CDR3: CASSGPRGTGKSGYTF. In DNA, the CDR3 is TGTGCCAGCAGTGGACCAAGGGGGACAGGGAAAAGTGGCTACACCTTC.

The chain couples TRBV14 to TRBJ2-1; D may be TRBD1 or TRBD2 (5 bases each). Germline V gives CDR1 SGHDN, CDR2 FVKESK. Deletions cut 4 bases from V and 5 bases from J, with 9 bases between. The length of the CDR3 is 13 residues. CDR3 coding DNA: TGTGCCAGCAGCCCCCGGGGCAACAATGAGCAGTTCTTC. Its translation is CASSPRGNNEQFF.

CDR3 DNA: TGCAGTGCTAGAGGGTTAGAGACCCAGTACTTC. Encoded protein: CSARGLETQYF. The V call is TRBV20-1, the J call TRBJ2-5; D is uncertain. The CDR3 sequence is 11 residues long. Germline loops: CDR1 DFQATT, CDR2 SNEGSKA (reference sequence). V gave up 1 base and J gave up 4 bases, with 4 bases separating them.

The gene calls are TRBV10-2 and TRBJ2-1; no clear D. Germline V lookup: CDR1 WSHSY, CDR2 SAAADI. Trimming stripped 8 bases from V and 0 bases from J, with 11 bases between. This CDR3 region has 14 residues. CDR3 protein: CASGLLSSYNEQFF. The DNA of the CDR3 is TGCGCCAGCGGCTTGCTTAGCTCCTACAATGAGCAGTTCTTC.

V gene TRBV16 combines with J gene TRBJ1-2; D uncertain. Between the trimmed V and J ends, which lost 4 bases and 2 bases, there was a span of 11 bases. The CDR3 has 14 amino acids. In germline, CDR1 is KGHSY, CDR2 FQNENV. In DNA form, the CDR3 reads TGTGCCAGCAGCCCCCCCACAGCAAACTATGGCTACACCTTC. Protein product: CASSPPTANYGYTF.